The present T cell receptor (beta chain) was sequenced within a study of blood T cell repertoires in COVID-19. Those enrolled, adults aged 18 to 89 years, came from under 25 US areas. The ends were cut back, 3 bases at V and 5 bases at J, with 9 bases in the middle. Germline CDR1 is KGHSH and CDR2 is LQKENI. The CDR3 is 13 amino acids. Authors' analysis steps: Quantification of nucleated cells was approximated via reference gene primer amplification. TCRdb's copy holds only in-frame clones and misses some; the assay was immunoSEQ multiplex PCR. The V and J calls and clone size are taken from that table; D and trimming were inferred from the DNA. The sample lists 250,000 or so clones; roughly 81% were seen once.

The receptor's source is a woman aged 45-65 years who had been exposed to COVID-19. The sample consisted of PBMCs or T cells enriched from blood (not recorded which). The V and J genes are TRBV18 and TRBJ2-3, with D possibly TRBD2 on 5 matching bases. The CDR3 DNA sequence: TGTGCCAGCTCACCCACCGGAGGAGATACGCAGTATTTT. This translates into CASSPTGGDTQYF.